The 4 T cell receptor beta chains given below trace back to one sample, sequenced in a study of T cells in Graves' hyperthyroidism and ophthalmopathy. Template material for amplifying TCR beta CDR3 regions consisted of RNA transcripts. The primer set for the first-round RT-PCR of the TCR CDR3 was HTBI. From the multiplex PCR reads, TCRdb called clonotypes with MiXCR, one entry per CDR3 protein. The repertoire holds roughly 380,000 distinct CDR3 sequences, with 14% as singletons. The sequenced sample was blood. The receptors were gathered from an older woman with Graves' hyperthyroidism.

In this sample, this clonotype turned up many times. The V call is TRBV18, the J call TRBJ1-2, with D possibly TRBD1 on 6 matching bases. This CDR3 comprises 14 residues. Trimming shortened V by 4 bases and J by 2 bases, and 11 bases separated the two germline ends. CDR1 and CDR2 from the germline V gene are KGHSH and LQKENI. CDR3 protein: CASSLLGANYGYTF. Written as DNA, the CDR3 is TGTGCCAGCTCACTCCTGGGGGCGAACTATGGCTACACCTTC.

Regarding this clonotype: Possible read error: a much larger clone is one base away. This chain links TRBV2 with TRBJ2-7, with D perhaps TRBD2 (6 bases). The J call is uncertain, as TRBJ2-1 better fits the DNA end. CDR1 and CDR2 (germline): SNHLY, FYNNEI. The CDR3 loop spans 13 amino acids. CDR3 bases: TGTGCCAGCAGTGACTCGTCGGACTACGAGCAGTTCTTC. It codes for CASSDSSDYEQFF.

This clonotype showed up many times. The gene calls are TRBV29-1 and TRBJ2-5; 11 nucleotides match TRBD2. The CDR3 runs 15 residues. Germline V gene data show CDR1 as SQVTM and CDR2 as ANQGSEA. J was trimmed by 2 bases and V by 7 bases; bases with no gene match: 9. The CDR3 region has the DNA TGCAGCGAATCCCTGACTAGCGGGAATCAAGAGACCCAGTACTTC. This codes for CSESLTSGNQETQYF.

This clonotype was picked up one time. J is TRBJ1-2 and V is TRBV30; a possible D gene is TRBD1 (6 bases). V was clipped by 0 bases and J by 6 bases, with 8 bases between them. The CDR3 covers 12 residues. Germline V gives CDR1 GTSNPN, CDR2 SVGIG (reference sequence). This CDR3 reads CAWSVPGDGYTF. DNA for the CDR3: TGTGCCTGGAGTGTCCCAGGGGATGGCTACACCTTC.